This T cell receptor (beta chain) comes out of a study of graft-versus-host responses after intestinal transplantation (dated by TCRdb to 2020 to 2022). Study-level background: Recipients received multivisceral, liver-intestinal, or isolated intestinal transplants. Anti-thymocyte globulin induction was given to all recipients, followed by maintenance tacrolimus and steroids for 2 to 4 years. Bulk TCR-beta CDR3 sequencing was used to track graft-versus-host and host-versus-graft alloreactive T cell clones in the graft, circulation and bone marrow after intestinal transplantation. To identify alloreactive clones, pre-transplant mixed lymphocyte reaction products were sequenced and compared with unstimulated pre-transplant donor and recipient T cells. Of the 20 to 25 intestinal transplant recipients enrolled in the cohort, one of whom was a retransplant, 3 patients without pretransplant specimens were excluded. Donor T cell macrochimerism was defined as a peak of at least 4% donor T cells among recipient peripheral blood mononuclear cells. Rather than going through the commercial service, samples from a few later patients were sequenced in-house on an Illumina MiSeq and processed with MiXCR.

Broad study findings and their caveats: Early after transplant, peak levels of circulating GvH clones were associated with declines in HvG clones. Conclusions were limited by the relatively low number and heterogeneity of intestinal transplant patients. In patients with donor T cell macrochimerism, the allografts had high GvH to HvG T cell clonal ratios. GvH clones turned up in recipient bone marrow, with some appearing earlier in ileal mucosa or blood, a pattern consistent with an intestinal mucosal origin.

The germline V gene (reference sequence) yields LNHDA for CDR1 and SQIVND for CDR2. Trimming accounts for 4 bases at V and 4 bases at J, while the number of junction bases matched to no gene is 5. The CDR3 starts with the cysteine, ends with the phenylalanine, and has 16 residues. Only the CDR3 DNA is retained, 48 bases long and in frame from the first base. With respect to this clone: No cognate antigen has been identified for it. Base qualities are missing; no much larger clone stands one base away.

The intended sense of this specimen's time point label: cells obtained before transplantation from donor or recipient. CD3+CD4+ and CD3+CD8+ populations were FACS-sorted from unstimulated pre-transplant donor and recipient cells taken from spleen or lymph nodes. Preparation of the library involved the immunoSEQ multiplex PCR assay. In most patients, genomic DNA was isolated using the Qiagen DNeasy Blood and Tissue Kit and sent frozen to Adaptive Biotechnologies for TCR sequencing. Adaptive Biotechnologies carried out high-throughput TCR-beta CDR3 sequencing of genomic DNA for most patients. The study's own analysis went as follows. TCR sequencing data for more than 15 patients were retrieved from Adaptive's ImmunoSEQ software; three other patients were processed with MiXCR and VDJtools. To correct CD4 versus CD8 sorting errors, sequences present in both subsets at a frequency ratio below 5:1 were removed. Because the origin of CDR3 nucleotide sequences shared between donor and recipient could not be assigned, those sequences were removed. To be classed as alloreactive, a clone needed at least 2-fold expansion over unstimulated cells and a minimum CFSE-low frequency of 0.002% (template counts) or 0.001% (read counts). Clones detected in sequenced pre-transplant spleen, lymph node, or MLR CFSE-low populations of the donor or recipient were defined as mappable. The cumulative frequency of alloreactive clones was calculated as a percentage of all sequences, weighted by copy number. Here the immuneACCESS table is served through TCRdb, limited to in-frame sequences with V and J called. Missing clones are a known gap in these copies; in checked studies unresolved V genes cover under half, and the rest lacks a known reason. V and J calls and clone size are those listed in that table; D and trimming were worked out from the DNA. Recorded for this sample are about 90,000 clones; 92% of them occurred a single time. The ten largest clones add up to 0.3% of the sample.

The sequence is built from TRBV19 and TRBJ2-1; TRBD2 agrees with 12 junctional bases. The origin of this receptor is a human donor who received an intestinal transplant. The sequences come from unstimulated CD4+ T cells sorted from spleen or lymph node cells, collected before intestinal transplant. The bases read TGTGCCAGTAGTAGGACTAGCGGGAATACTTACAATGAGCAGTTCTTC. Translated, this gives CASSRTSGNTYNEQFF.